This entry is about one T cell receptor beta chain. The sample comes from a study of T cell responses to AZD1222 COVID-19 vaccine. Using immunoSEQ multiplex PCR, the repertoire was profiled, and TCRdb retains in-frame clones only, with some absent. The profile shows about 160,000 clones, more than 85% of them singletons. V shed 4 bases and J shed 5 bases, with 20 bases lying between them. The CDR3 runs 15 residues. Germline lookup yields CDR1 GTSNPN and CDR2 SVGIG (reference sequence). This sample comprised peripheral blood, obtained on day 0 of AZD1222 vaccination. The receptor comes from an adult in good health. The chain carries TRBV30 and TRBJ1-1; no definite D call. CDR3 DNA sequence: TGTGCCTGGAACAACTACGGACGGCTGAGGACTGAAGCTTTCTTT. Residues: CAWNNYGRLRTEAFF. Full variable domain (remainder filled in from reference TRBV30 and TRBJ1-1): SQTIHQWPATLVQPVGSPLSLECTVEGTSNPNLYWYRQAAGRGLQLLFYSVGIGQISSEVPQNLSASRPQDRQFILSSKKLLLSDSGFYLCAWNNYGRLRTEAFFGQGTRLTVV.